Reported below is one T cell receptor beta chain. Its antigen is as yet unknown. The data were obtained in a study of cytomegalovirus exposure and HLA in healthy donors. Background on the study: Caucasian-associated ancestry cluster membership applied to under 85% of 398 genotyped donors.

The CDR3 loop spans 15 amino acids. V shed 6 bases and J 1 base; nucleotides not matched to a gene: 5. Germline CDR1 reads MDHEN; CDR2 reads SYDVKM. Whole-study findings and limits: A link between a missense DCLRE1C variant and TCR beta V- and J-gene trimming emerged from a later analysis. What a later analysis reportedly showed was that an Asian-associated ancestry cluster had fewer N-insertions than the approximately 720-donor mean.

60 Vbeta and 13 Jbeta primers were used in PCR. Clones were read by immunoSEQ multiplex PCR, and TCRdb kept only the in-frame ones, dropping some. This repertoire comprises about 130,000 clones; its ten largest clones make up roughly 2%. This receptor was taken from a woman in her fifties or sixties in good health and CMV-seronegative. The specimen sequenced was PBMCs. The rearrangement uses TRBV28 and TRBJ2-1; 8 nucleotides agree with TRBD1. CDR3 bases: TGTGCCAGCAGGGCTACAGGGGGATCCTACAATGAGCAGTTCTTC. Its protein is CASRATGGSYNEQFF.